Described below is a single T cell receptor (beta chain) sequence and its context. The protocol was immunoSEQ multiplex PCR, while the TCRdb copy is restricted to in-frame clones and leaves out a portion. The sample holds 88,000 or so clones, 75% to 90% seen once. This sample was taken from a study of T cell responses to AZD1222 COVID-19 vaccine. This clonotype originated in an adult in good health. The specimen was peripheral blood, collected on day 0 of AZD1222 vaccination.

CDR3 residues: CASSQERVGSPLHF. The CDR3 nucleotides are TGCGCCAGCAGCCAAGAAAGGGTGGGCTCACCCCTCCACTTT. The chain has TRBV4-3 and TRBJ1-6, with D unclear. Germline V lookup: CDR1 LGHNA, CDR2 YSLEER. The V gene lost 0 bases and the J gene lost 10 bases, with 10 bases spanning the gap. The CDR3 consists of 14 residues.